These T cell receptor beta chains were read from a single sample in a study of technical replicates of blood from several donors. The table came from immunoSEQ multiplex PCR; TCRdb's copy has only in-frame clones and leaves some out. The sample consists of 60,000 to 95,000 clones, roughly 89% of them appearing once. What was sequenced was T cells isolated from PBMCs. These receptors were obtained from a human donor in good health. Some clones in this sample may be carry-over from other donors' samples. Both conserved end residues are part of each CDR3. Each record gives: D gene, J gene, V gene, clone size, CDR3 protein, CDR3 DNA. D genes are given only for firm matches. Only part of the rows carry a size: once, few, many, or a class if the clone is expanded.

D: -; J: TRBJ1-4; V: TRBV6-5; size: -; CDR3: CASSYDGRGGEKLFF; DNA: TGTGCCAGCAGTTACGATGGGAGGGGAGGGGAAAAACTGTTTTTT
D: -; J: TRBJ1-4; V: TRBV7-6; size: -; CDR3: CASSLGNWGEKMFF; DNA: TGTGCCAGCAGCCTCGGTAACTGGGGCGAAAAAATGTTTTTT
D: -; J: TRBJ1-1; V: TRBV11-2; size: -; CDR3: CASSLRGWNTEAFF; DNA: TGTGCCAGCAGCTTACGGGGGTGGAACACTGAAGCTTTCTTT
D: -; J: TRBJ2-6; V: TRBV6-5; size: -; CDR3: CASTTGTPGANVLTF; DNA: TGTGCCAGCACAACGGGGACACCTGGGGCCAACGTCCTGACTTTC
D: TRBD2; J: TRBJ2-1; V: TRBV9; size: -; CDR3: CASRPGGIQLGQFF; DNA: TGTGCCAGCAGACCGGGGGGGATACAGCTTGGGCAGTTCTTC
D: -; J: TRBJ2-3; V: TRBV7-2; size: few; CDR3: CASSFGDGRPQYF; DNA: TGTGCCAGCAGCTTCGGAGACGGGAGACCTCAGTATTTT
D: -; J: TRBJ2-5; V: TRBV28; size: -; CDR3: CASEGRKETQYF; DNA: TGTGCCAGCGAGGGCAGAAAAGAGACCCAGTACTTC
D: TRBD1; J: TRBJ2-7; V: TRBV6-5; size: -; CDR3: CASSSFGTVYEQYF; DNA: TGTGCCAGCAGTTCCTTCGGGACAGTGTACGAGCAGTACTTC
D: TRBD2; J: TRBJ2-5; V: TRBV27; size: -; CDR3: CASRGRWTSGGGTKETQYF; DNA: TGTGCCAGCAGGGGGAGATGGACTAGCGGAGGAGGGACCAAAGAGACCCAGTACTTC
D: -; J: TRBJ1-1; V: TRBV6-5; size: -; CDR3: CASGRKDTEAFF; DNA: TGTGCCAGCGGCAGGAAGGACACTGAAGCTTTCTTT
D: -; J: TRBJ2-7; V: TRBV9; size: -; CDR3: CASSVGGPSSYEQYF; DNA: TGTGCCAGCAGCGTAGGGGGCCCCAGCTCCTACGAGCAGTACTTC
D: TRBD1; J: TRBJ1-2; V: TRBV13; size: -; CDR3: CASSPRALQGDYGYTF; DNA: TGTGCCAGCAGCCCTAGGGCTCTACAGGGGGACTATGGCTACACCTTC
D: -; J: TRBJ2-1; V: TRBV6-4; size: -; CDR3: CASSLGAYNEQFF; DNA: TGTGCCAGCAGCCTGGGCGCCTACAATGAGCAGTTCTTC
D: TRBD1; J: TRBJ2-3; V: TRBV7-9; size: -; CDR3: CASSSTGGSLRDTQYF; DNA: TGTGCCAGCAGCTCGACAGGGGGCAGTTTAAGAGATACGCAGTATTTT
D: -; J: TRBJ2-7; V: TRBV4-2; size: -; CDR3: CASSQDFDEQYF; DNA: TGTGCCAGCAGCCAAGATTTCGACGAGCAGTACTTC
D: -; J: TRBJ2-7; V: TRBV10-1; size: -; CDR3: CASSEFQDYEQYF; DNA: TGCGCCAGCAGTGAATTCCAGGACTACGAGCAGTACTTC
D: -; J: TRBJ2-7; V: TRBV4-1; size: -; CDR3: CASSHNSGGLVEQYF; DNA: TGCGCCAGCAGCCATAACTCGGGGGGCCTTGTTGAGCAGTACTTC
D: -; J: TRBJ2-7; V: TRBV27; size: once; CDR3: CASGRIGSGRGSYEQYF; DNA: TGTGCCAGCGGAAGAATAGGGAGCGGCAGGGGCTCCTACGAGCAGTACTTC
D: -; J: TRBJ2-7; V: TRBV2; size: -; CDR3: CASRGGQQYEQYF; DNA: TGTGCCAGCAGGGGGGGACAGCAATACGAGCAGTACTTC
D: TRBD1; J: TRBJ2-7; V: TRBV30; size: -; CDR3: CAQGQGYEQYF; DNA: TGTGCCCAGGGACAGGGCTACGAGCAGTACTTC
D: -; J: TRBJ1-2; V: TRBV15; size: -; CDR3: CATSRAQGFGGYTF; DNA: TGTGCCACCAGCAGGGCCCAGGGTTTTGGTGGCTACACCTTC
D: -; J: TRBJ2-3; V: TRBV6-1; size: -; CDR3: CASSGSATGLDTQYF; DNA: TGTGCCAGCAGTGGTAGCGCCACCGGGTTGGATACGCAGTATTTT
D: -; J: TRBJ1-3; V: TRBV27; size: -; CDR3: CASSLSFGGGPGNTIYF; DNA: TGTGCCAGCAGTTTATCCTTTGGGGGGGGTCCAGGAAACACCATATATTTT
D: -; J: TRBJ2-3; V: TRBV19; size: -; CDR3: CASQRSLSTDTQYF; DNA: TGTGCCAGCCAACGGTCCCTTAGCACAGATACGCAGTATTTT
D: -; J: TRBJ1-2; V: TRBV7-9; size: -; CDR3: CASINPVEGQGRGGYTF; DNA: TGTGCCAGCATCAACCCGGTAGAGGGGCAGGGGAGAGGAGGCTACACCTTC
D: -; J: TRBJ2-5; V: TRBV7-7; size: -; CDR3: CASSLSGVQETQYF; DNA: TGTGCCAGCAGCTTATCAGGGGTCCAAGAGACCCAGTACTTC
D: -; J: TRBJ2-7; V: TRBV7-9; size: -; CDR3: CASSLIRGLDYERYF; DNA: TGTGCCAGCAGCTTAATCAGGGGATTAGACTACGAGCGGTACTTC
D: -; J: TRBJ2-7; V: TRBV6-1; size: -; CDR3: CASREGRSYEQYF; DNA: TGTGCCAGCAGGGAGGGACGGTCCTACGAGCAGTACTTC
D: -; J: TRBJ1-2; V: TRBV28; size: -; CDR3: CASRPSFLGYTF; DNA: TGTGCCAGCAGACCCTCCTTCCTAGGCTACACCTTC
D: -; J: TRBJ1-6; V: TRBV5-4; size: once; CDR3: CASSLLAFSYNSPLHF; DNA: TGTGCCAGCAGCTTGCTAGCCTTCTCCTATAATTCACCCCTCCACTTT
D: -; J: TRBJ1-1; V: TRBV5-8; size: -; CDR3: CASSLGAIGNTEAFF; DNA: TGTGCCAGCAGCTTGGGGGCGATTGGGAACACTGAAGCTTTCTTT
D: -; J: TRBJ2-5; V: TRBV4-2; size: -; CDR3: CASSQERGRETQYF; DNA: TGTGCCAGCAGCCAAGAAAGGGGCAGGGAGACCCAGTACTTC
D: TRBD2; J: TRBJ2-3; V: TRBV7-9; size: -; CDR3: CASVGREDNTDTQYF; DNA: TGTGCCAGCGTCGGGCGGGAGGACAACACAGATACGCAGTATTTT
D: TRBD1; J: TRBJ1-1; V: TRBV15; size: few; CDR3: CATSSRGDSTMNTEAFF; DNA: TGTGCCACCAGCAGTAGAGGGGACAGTACTATGAACACTGAAGCTTTCTTT
D: TRBD2; J: TRBJ2-1; V: TRBV28; size: -; CDR3: CASRWTSGTHEQFF; DNA: TGTGCCAGCAGGTGGACTAGCGGGACCCATGAGCAGTTCTTC
D: -; J: TRBJ1-2; V: TRBV19; size: -; CDR3: CASSTSSQGLSGYTF; DNA: TGTGCCAGTAGTACCTCTTCACAGGGCTTGAGTGGCTACACCTTC
D: -; J: TRBJ1-1; V: TRBV30; size: -; CDR3: CAWSPTRGTEAFF; DNA: TGTGCCTGGAGTCCTACACGAGGAACTGAAGCTTTCTTT
D: TRBD2; J: TRBJ2-7; V: TRBV6-6; size: -; CDR3: CASSSGGGYPYEQYF; DNA: TGTGCCAGCAGTTCTGGCGGGGGTTACCCCTACGAGCAGTACTTC
D: TRBD1; J: TRBJ2-7; V: TRBV4-3; size: once; CDR3: CASSQDSQGYEQYF; DNA: TGCGCCAGCAGCCAAGACTCACAGGGGTACGAGCAGTACTTC
D: -; J: TRBJ1-2; V: TRBV4-1; size: -; CDR3: CASSQDESSNYGYTF; DNA: TGCGCCAGCAGCCAAGACGAGTCGTCTAACTATGGCTACACCTTC
D: TRBD1; J: TRBJ2-7; V: TRBV19; size: -; CDR3: CASSSNSGTGIDEQYF; DNA: TGTGCCAGTAGTTCAAACTCCGGGACAGGGATCGACGAGCAGTACTTC
D: -; J: TRBJ2-3; V: TRBV2; size: -; CDR3: CASSEIAEITDTQYF; DNA: TGTGCCAGCAGTGAGATAGCGGAGATCACAGATACGCAGTATTTT
D: TRBD2; J: TRBJ2-1; V: TRBV11-3; size: -; CDR3: CASSLGLASYNEQFF; DNA: TGTGCCAGCAGCTTAGGACTAGCGTCCTACAATGAGCAGTTCTTC
D: -; J: TRBJ1-3; V: TRBV2; size: once; CDR3: CAGYLGATIYF; DNA: TGTGCCGGTTATTTGGGGGCGACCATATATTTT